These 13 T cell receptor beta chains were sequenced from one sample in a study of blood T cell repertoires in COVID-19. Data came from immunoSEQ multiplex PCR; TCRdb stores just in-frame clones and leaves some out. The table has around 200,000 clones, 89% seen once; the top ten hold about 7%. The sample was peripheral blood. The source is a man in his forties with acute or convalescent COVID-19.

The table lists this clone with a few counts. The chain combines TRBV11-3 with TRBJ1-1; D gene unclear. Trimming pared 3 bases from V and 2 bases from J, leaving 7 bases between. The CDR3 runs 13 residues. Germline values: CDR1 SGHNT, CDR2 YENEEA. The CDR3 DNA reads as TGTGCCAGCAGCTTTCAGGCTAACACTGAAGCTTTCTTT. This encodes CASSFQANTEAFF.

The CDR3 loop reads CASSPRGGVYEQYF. DNA of the CDR3: TGTGCCAGTAGTCCCCGCGGAGGGGTCTACGAGCAGTACTTC. The chain couples TRBV19 to TRBJ2-7, with a possible D match to TRBD2 (6 bases). This CDR3 is built from 14 residues. The ends were cut back, 5 bases at V and 3 bases at J, with 14 bases in the middle. Germline V gene sequence: CDR1 LNHDA, CDR2 SQIVND (reference sequence). The whole variable domain, filled in from reference TRBV19 and TRBJ2-7, reads DGGITQSPKYLFRKEGQNVTLSCEQNLNHDAMYWYRQDPGQGLRLIYYSQIVNDFQKGDIAEGYSVSREKKESFPLTVTSAQKNPTAFYLCASSPRGGVYEQYFGPGTRLTVT.

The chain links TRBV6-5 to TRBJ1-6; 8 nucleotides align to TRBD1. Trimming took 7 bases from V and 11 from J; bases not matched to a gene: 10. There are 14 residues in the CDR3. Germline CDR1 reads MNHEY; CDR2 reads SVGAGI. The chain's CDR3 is CASTNRGAKAPLHF. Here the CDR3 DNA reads TGTGCCAGCACCAACAGGGGGGCGAAGGCACCCCTCCACTTT.

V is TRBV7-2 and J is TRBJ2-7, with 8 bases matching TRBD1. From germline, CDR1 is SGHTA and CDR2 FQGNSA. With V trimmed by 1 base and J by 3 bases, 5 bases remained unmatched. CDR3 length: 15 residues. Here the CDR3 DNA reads TGTGCCAGCAGCTTAGGGGCAACAGGGGGCTACGAGCAGTACTTC. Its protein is CASSLGATGGYEQYF.

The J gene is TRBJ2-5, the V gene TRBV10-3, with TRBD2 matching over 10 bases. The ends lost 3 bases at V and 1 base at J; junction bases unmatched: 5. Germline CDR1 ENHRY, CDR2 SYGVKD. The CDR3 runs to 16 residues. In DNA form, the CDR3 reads TGTGCCATCAGTGACCCTAGCGGGGGCCCCCAAGAGACCCAGTACTTC. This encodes CAISDPSGGPQETQYF.

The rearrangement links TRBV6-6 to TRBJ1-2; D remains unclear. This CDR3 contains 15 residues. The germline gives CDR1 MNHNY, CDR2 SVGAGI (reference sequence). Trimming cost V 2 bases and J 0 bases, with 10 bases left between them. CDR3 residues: CASSYGRSPNYGYTF. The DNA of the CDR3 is TGTGCCAGCAGTTACGGCCGAAGTCCTAACTATGGCTACACCTTC.

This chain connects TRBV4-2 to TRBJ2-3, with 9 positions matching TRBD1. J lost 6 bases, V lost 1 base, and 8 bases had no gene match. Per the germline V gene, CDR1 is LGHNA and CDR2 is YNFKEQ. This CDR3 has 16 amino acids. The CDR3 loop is CASSQAGGQGFDTQYF. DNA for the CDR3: TGTGCCAGCAGCCAAGCAGGGGGACAGGGATTTGATACGCAGTATTTT.

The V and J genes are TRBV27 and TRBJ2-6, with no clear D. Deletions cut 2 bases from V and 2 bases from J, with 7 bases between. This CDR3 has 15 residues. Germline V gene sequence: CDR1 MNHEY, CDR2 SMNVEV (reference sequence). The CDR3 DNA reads TGTGCCAGCAGTTTAGGCCCCCCTGGGGCCAACGTCCTGACTTTC. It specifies CASSLGPPGANVLTF.

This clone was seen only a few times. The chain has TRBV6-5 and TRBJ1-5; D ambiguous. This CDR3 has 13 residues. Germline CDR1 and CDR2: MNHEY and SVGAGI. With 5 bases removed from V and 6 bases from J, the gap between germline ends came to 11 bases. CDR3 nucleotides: TGTGCCAGCAGTCTCCGGGTGGGTCAGCCCCAGCATTTT. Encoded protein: CASSLRVGQPQHF.

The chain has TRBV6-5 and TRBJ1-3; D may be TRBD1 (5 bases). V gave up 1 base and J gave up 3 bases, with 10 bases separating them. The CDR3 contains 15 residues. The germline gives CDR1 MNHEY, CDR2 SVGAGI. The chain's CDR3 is CASSYFGTDGNTIYF. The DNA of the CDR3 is TGTGCCAGCAGTTACTTCGGGACTGATGGAAACACCATATATTTT.

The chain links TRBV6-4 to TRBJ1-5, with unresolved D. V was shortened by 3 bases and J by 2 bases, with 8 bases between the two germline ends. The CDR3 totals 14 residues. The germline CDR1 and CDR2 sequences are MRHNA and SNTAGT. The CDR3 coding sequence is TGTGCCAGCAGTGAGTTTTCCGGCAATCAGCCCCAGCATTTT. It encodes CASSEFSGNQPQHF.

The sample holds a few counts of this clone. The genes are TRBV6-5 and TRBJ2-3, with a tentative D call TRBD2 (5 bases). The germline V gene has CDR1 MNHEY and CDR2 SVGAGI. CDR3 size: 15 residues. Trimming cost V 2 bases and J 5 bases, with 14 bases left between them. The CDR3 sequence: CASSYEGGSGDTQYF. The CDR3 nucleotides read TGTGCCAGCAGTTACGAGGGTGGGTCCGGAGATACGCAGTATTTT.

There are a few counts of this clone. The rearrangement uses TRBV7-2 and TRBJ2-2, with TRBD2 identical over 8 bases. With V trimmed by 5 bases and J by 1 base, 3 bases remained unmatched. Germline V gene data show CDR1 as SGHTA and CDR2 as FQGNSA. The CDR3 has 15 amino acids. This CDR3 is CASSTLAGNTGELFF. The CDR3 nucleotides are TGTGCCAGCAGCACCCTAGCGGGGAACACCGGGGAGCTGTTTTTT. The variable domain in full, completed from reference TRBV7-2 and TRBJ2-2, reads GAGVSQSPSNKVTEKGKDVELRCDPISGHTALYWYRQSLGQGLEFLIYFQGNSAPDKSGLPSDRFSAERTGGSVSTLTIQRTQQEDSAVYLCASSTLAGNTGELFFGEGSRLTVL.